These 11 T cell receptor beta chains share one sample of origin, sequenced in a study of identical twins. TCRdb re-called the 5' RACE reads with MiXCR, one entry per CDR3 protein. The sample lists around 960,000 distinct CDR3 sequences, roughly an eighth occurring once. These records were also assigned to another study, of yellow fever vaccine responses in identical twins.

The sequenced sample consisted of PBMCs. Source of these receptors: a woman aged 18-29 years in good health.

This clonotype has more than one count but fewer than ten. The chain carries TRBV27 and TRBJ2-7, with 7 bases that match TRBD1. CDR1 MNHEY and CDR2 SMNVEV come from the germline V gene (reference sequence). This CDR3 is 13 amino acids long. V lost 5 bases and J lost 3; bases outside the gene matches: 4. Written as DNA, the CDR3 is TGTGCCAGCAGTCCCGGACAGGACTACGAGCAGTACGTC. Protein: CASSPGQDYEQYV.

The genes are TRBV15 and TRBJ2-5; D remains ambiguous. Trimming took 0 bases from V and 5 from J, leaving 16 bases between them. In germline, CDR1 is LNHNV, CDR2 YYDKDF (reference sequence). CDR3 length: 16 residues. The CDR3 here is CATSRDVGDERETQYF. The DNA for the CDR3 is TGTGCCACCAGCAGAGATGTGGGTGATGAACGGGAGACCCAGTACTTC.

CDR3 sequence: CASSYLLGHSYGYTF. The DNA for the CDR3 is TGTGCCAGCAGTTACCTCCTGGGACACAGCTATGGCTACACCTTC. The rearrangement links TRBV6-5 to TRBJ1-2; possibly TRBD1 for D (6 bases). CDR1 and CDR2 (germline): MNHEY, SVGAGI. The CDR3 sequence is 15 residues long. Trimming removed 2 bases at V and 4 bases at J, with 14 bases between.

In its sample, this clonotype was seen a few times. The rearrangement uses TRBV7-3 and TRBJ2-1; possible D gene TRBD1, 5 bases. The germline V gene encodes CDR1 SGHTA and CDR2 FQGTGA. This CDR3 is 13 amino acids long. Trimming took 2 bases from V and 6 from J, leaving 8 bases between them. The CDR3 DNA reads as TGTGCCAGCAGCTTATCAGGGTTCAATGAGCAGTTCTTC. Its protein is CASSLSGFNEQFF. Full variable domain (rest looked up from reference TRBV7-3 and TRBJ2-1): GAGVSQTPSNKVTEKGKYVELRCDPISGHTALYWYRQSLGQGPEFLIYFQGTGAADDSGLPNDRFFAVRPEGSVSTLKIQRTERGDSAVYLCASSLSGFNEQFFGPGTRLTVL.

This clonotype was detected a few times. The gene calls are TRBV11-1 and TRBJ2-7; D may be TRBD1 (5 bases). Trimming cost V 5 bases and J 0 bases, with 8 bases left between them. Germline V CDR1 and CDR2: SGHAT, FQDESV (reference sequence). The CDR3 covers 13 residues. In DNA form, the CDR3 reads TGTGCCAGCAGCCTACAGGTCTCCTACGAGCAGTACGTC. Protein sequence: CASSLQVSYEQYV.

The V and J genes are TRBV2 and TRBJ2-2, with D possibly being TRBD1 (6 bases). Germline CDR1 SNHLY, CDR2 FYNNEI. The CDR3 length is 13 residues. Trimming left V 7 bases short and J 7 bases short, with 13 bases between. This chain's CDR3 is CASNDRPIGELFF. CDR3 DNA sequence: TGTGCCAGCAATGACAGGCCTATCGGGGAGCTGTTTTTT.

The rearrangement links TRBV28 to TRBJ2-7; tentatively, D is TRBD1 or TRBD2 (5 bases each). From germline, CDR1 is MDHEN and CDR2 SYDVKM. The V gene lost 8 bases and the J gene lost 0 bases, with 23 bases spanning the gap. There are 17 residues in the CDR3. CDR3 DNA sequence: TGTGCCAGCGGCCGACTCGGGACGTCCAGTAACTCCTACGAGCAGTACGTC. Translation gives CASGRLGTSSNSYEQYV.

This sequence joins TRBV6-1 and TRBJ2-5, with a weak D call TRBD1 (6 bases). The CDR3 is 14 residues long. Per germline, CDR1 MNHNS and CDR2 SASEGT. With 2 bases removed from V and 2 bases from J, the gap between germline ends came to 9 bases. The CDR3, as DNA: TGTGCCAGCAGTGAACAGGGGACACAAGAGACCCAGTACTTC. This translates into CASSEQGTQETQYF.

V and J are TRBV12-3 or TRBV12-4 and TRBJ2-1, with a weak D call TRBD2 (6 bases). The V and J ends lost 4 bases and 0 bases respectively, with 25 bases between them. The CDR3 consists of 20 residues. CDR3 bases: TGTGCCAGCAGTTCAGGAACCCCCCTGGGAGGCAAGAGCTCCTACAATGAGCAGTTCTTC. Translating gives CASSSGTPLGGKSSYNEQFF.

This clonotype was recorded at least ten times. This chain joins TRBV12-3 or TRBV12-4 and TRBJ2-7, with 9 bases that match TRBD1. J gave up 7 bases and V 4 bases, and 8 bases lay outside the gene matches. The CDR3 length is 14 residues. CDR3 DNA: TGTGCCAGCAGTTCGGGACAGGGTCTGGGGGAGCAGTACTTC. Its protein product is CASSSGQGLGEQYF.

This clonotype has ten or more counts. The rearrangement links TRBV7-2 to TRBJ2-2; 7 bases match TRBD1. The CDR3 totals 15 residues. With 5 bases clipped from V and 1 base from J, the junction kept 4 bases outside the gene matches. CDR1 is SGHTA and CDR2 is FQGNSA in the germline V gene. In nucleotides, the CDR3 is TGTGCCAGCAGCCAAGGGGGCCTGAACACCGGGGAGCTGTTTTTT. Its translation: CASSQGGLNTGELFF.